This T cell receptor beta chain came from a study of human T cells and chemical hapten exposure. In the study overall: Upper-back patch tests with 0.01% DPC were read at 6 days. Study-level results: Among TCRs, those above 1 in 1000 frequency were unaffected by DPC sensitization.

The library attached unique molecular identifiers to individual cDNA molecules. TCRdb reprocessed the RACE reads via MiXCR and lists one record per CDR3 protein. The repertoire holds 300,000 to 350,000 distinct CDR3 sequences, about 7% seen once, with about 8% in the top ten. With respect to this clonotype: The antigen is not known.

This CDR3 has 14 amino acids. Germline V gives CDR1 LGHNA, CDR2 YSLEER. The ends lost 3 bases at V and 5 bases at J; junction bases unmatched: 6. Indicated time point: patch test 1, 2 weeks after DPC sensitization. Stated treatment: therapeutic diphenylcyclopropenone sensitization with weekly scalp DPC. The sequencing here drew on whole blood, taken in connection with sensitization to the hapten diphenylcyclopropenone (DPC). The chain joins TRBV4-3 to TRBJ1-1; TRBD1 matches at 7 bases. The TCR originated in a woman younger than 30 with alopecia areata. Some clones in this sample may be carry-over from other donors' samples. The chain's CDR3 is CASSHTGEGTEAFF. The CDR3 bases are TGCGCCAGCAGCCACACAGGGGAGGGTACTGAAGCTTTCTTT.